These 20 T cell receptor beta chains came from one sample sequenced in a study of esophageal squamous cell carcinoma under preoperative chemotherapy. MiXCR, applied by TCRdb to the PCR reads, yields one record per CDR3 protein. The sample records about 6,600 distinct CDR3 sequences, 25% to 40% being singletons. Time point specified: before preoperative PTX-NDP chemotherapy. This sample was taken from a patient given preoperative chemotherapy. Receptors were obtained from a human donor with esophageal squamous cell carcinoma. The donor label of this sample is uncertain.

This clonotype is deemed medium-sized. The rearrangement uses TRBV7-8 and TRBJ2-1, with no clear D. This CDR3 contains 15 residues. Germline V gene sequence: CDR1 SGHVS, CDR2 FQNEAQ. V dropped 2 bases and J dropped 2 bases, with 10 bases sitting between them. The CDR3 DNA reads as TGTGCCAGCAGCTTACAGGCTCCCCCCTACAATGAGCAGTTCTTC. This translates into CASSLQAPPYNEQFF.

This clonotype has a handful of counts. The genes are TRBV4-1 and TRBJ2-1; D is undetermined. The CDR3 has 15 amino acids. Per germline, CDR1 MGHRA and CDR2 YSYEKL. The V end was cut by 1 base, the J end by 0 bases, with 7 bases between. CDR3 sequence: CASSQVDGSYNEQFF. CDR3 DNA sequence: TGCGCCAGCAGCCAAGTCGATGGCTCCTACAATGAGCAGTTCTTC.

At least ten counts were recorded for this clonotype. The chain combines TRBV5-6 with TRBJ2-5, with TRBD2 matching over 13 bases. Germline V gives CDR1 SGHDT, CDR2 YYEEEE. This CDR3 is built from 16 residues. Losses at the gene ends were 4 bases for V and 2 bases for J; bases not matched to a gene: 5. The chain's CDR3 is CASSGGLAGVQETQYF. The CDR3 nucleotides read TGTGCCAGCAGCGGCGGACTAGCGGGAGTACAAGAGACCCAGTACTTC.

In its sample, this clonotype is medium-sized. This chain uses TRBV12-3 or TRBV12-4 with TRBJ2-1; D ambiguous. Deletions cut 5 bases from V and 0 bases from J, with 14 bases between. The CDR3 loop spans 16 amino acids. The CDR3 DNA reads TGTGCCAGCAGTGTAGGGCGGACCAACTCCTACAATGAGCAGTTCTTC. Encoded protein: CASSVGRTNSYNEQFF.

The CDR3: CASGSGRGLDSEQFF. The CDR3 DNA follows: TGTGCTAGCGGCTCGGGGAGAGGGCTTGACAGTGAGCAGTTCTTC. The rearrangement uses TRBV7-7 and TRBJ2-1; possible D gene TRBD2, 6 bases. There are 15 residues in the CDR3. CDR1 SSHAT and CDR2 FNYEAQ come from the germline V gene (reference sequence).

A few counts support this clonotype. This chain connects TRBV4-1 to TRBJ2-7; 7 bases line up with TRBD2. The germline gives CDR1 MGHRA, CDR2 YSYEKL. V was clipped by 0 bases and J by 3 bases; unmatched bases: 8. This CDR3 contains 16 residues. The CDR3 is CASSQDKRGSIYEQYF. CDR3 in DNA: TGCGCCAGCAGCCAAGATAAGCGGGGATCCATCTACGAGCAGTACTTC.

Sample share makes this clonotype medium-sized. The V call is TRBV6-1, the J call TRBJ1-1, with 10 bases aligning to TRBD1. J lost 8 bases, V lost 6 bases, and 9 bases had no gene match. Germline lookup yields CDR1 MNHNS and CDR2 SASEGT. The CDR3 extends over 14 amino acids. The DNA of the CDR3 is TGTGCCAGCAGAAAGACAGGGGGCACCGCAGAAGCTTTCTTT. Encoded protein: CASRKTGGTAEAFF.

This clonotype rates as medium-sized. The V call is TRBV6-5, the J call TRBJ2-1; D gene ambiguous. The germline V gene has CDR1 MNHEY and CDR2 SVGAGI. There are 14 residues in the CDR3. The germline V and J ends were trimmed by 5 bases and 9 bases, with 17 bases remaining between them. CDR3 in DNA: TGTGCCAGCAGTCTAGTTAATGACCGTCGTGAGCAGTTCTTC. It codes for CASSLVNDRREQFF.

In its sample, this clonotype was seen many times. Being one base from a much bigger clone, this may be a read error. The V call is TRBV6-5, the J call TRBJ2-5; 11 nucleotides align to TRBD2. Germline-derived CDR1 and CDR2 are MNHEY and SVGAGI. The junction had 2 bases not matched to a gene; V was cut back by 2 bases and J by 3 bases. The CDR3 loop spans 15 amino acids. CDR3 sequence: CASSYGGLAEETQYF. DNA of the CDR3: TGTGCCAGCAGTTACGGGGGACTAGCGGAAGAGACCCAGTACTTC.

This clonotype rates as medium-sized. The DNA of the CDR3 is TGTGCCAGCAGCTCCCCTCAGACTAGCGGGAGTTTCAATGAGCAGTTCTTC. This translates into CASSSPQTSGSFNEQFF. The V and J genes are TRBV7-3 and TRBJ2-1; TRBD2 matches at 12 bases. V trimming: 4 bases; J trimming: 6 bases; junction bases outside the gene matches: 10. Per the germline V gene, CDR1 is SGHTA and CDR2 is FQGTGA. CDR3 size: 17 residues.

Judged by abundance, this clonotype is medium-sized. The chain has TRBV7-8 and TRBJ2-1; 12 bases line up with TRBD2. The V gene's germline CDR1 is SGHVS and CDR2 FQNEAQ. Trimming at V came to 7 bases and at J to 10 bases, leaving 8 bases not matched to a gene. This CDR3 comprises 14 residues. In nucleotides, the CDR3 is TGTGCCAGCAATTCACTAGCGGGAGGCCACGAGCAGTTCTTC. Amino acid sequence: CASNSLAGGHEQFF.

This clonotype is medium-sized (0.01 to 0.1%) in the sample. The chain recombines TRBV7-6 with TRBJ2-1, with D perhaps matching TRBD1 or TRBD2 (5 bases each). V dropped 2 bases and J dropped 9 bases, with 8 bases sitting between them. The CDR3 consists of 12 residues. Germline assignment: CDR1 SGHVS and CDR2 FNYEAQ. This CDR3 is CASSLIGAEQFF. The CDR3 DNA sequence: TGTGCCAGCAGCTTAATCGGGGCTGAGCAGTTCTTC.

The rearrangement links TRBV7-2 to TRBJ2-1; TRBD2 matches 7 bases. This CDR3 region has 13 residues. In germline, CDR1 is SGHTA, CDR2 FQGNSA. V lost 6 bases to trimming and J lost 10 bases; unmatched junction nucleotides: 9. The CDR3 reads CASRDSGFGEQFF. CDR3 coding DNA: TGTGCCAGCAGGGATAGCGGGTTTGGGGAGCAGTTCTTC.

The V call is TRBV6-5, the J call TRBJ2-5; perhaps D is TRBD1 or TRBD2 (7 bases each). The J call may not be correct, given that the DNA end is closer to TRBJ2-7. Germline CDR1 is MNHEY and CDR2 is SVGAGI. The CDR3 contains 15 residues. The CDR3 region has the DNA TGTGCGAGGAGTTTGGTCGCAGGGGGGGTCTACGAGCAGTACTTC. Translation: CARSLVAGGVYEQYF.

Sample share makes this clonotype medium-sized. V is TRBV28 and J is TRBJ2-5, with D tentatively TRBD2 (6 bases). V was clipped by 6 bases and J by 3 bases, with 14 bases between them. Germline V lookup: CDR1 MDHEN, CDR2 SYDVKM. This CDR3 comprises 14 residues. CDR3 sequence reads: CASSPVGLKETQYF. The DNA of the CDR3 is TGTGCCAGCAGCCCGGTGGGACTCAAAGAGACCCAGTACTTC.

By sample fraction, this clonotype is medium-sized. The rearrangement uses TRBV7-2 and TRBJ2-1, with D unclear. The germline V gene encodes CDR1 SGHTA and CDR2 FQGNSA. CDR3 length equals 13 residues. V was pared by 5 bases and J by 6 bases, with 11 bases between. The DNA of the CDR3 is TGTGCCAGCAGCCCCCCTCCGGGCAATGAGCAGTTCTTC. Translation gives CASSPPPGNEQFF. The entire variable domain, with the rest obtained from reference TRBV7-2 and TRBJ2-1, is as follows: GAGVSQSPSNKVTEKGKDVELRCDPISGHTALYWYRQSLGQGLEFLIYFQGNSAPDKSGLPSDRFSAERTGGSVSTLTIQRTQQEDSAVYLCASSPPPGNEQFFGPGTRLTVL.

This clonotype is classed as medium-sized. Since a much larger clone is just one base distant, this may be a read error. The chain links TRBV7-8 to TRBJ2-1, with 11 bases that match TRBD2. The CDR3 runs to 16 residues. Germline CDR1 SGHVS, CDR2 FQNEAQ. The V and J ends lost 5 bases and 13 bases, in that order; junction bases with no gene match: 16. As DNA, the CDR3 is TGTGCCAGCAGCCCGCCCTCTAGCGGGAGGCAGGAGACCCAGTTCTTC. It encodes CASSPPSSGRQETQFF. Supplemented by reference TRBV7-8 and TRBJ2-1, the full variable domain reads GAGVSQSPRYKVAKRGQDVALRCDPISGHVSLFWYQQALGQGPEFLTYFQNEAQLDKSGLPSDRFFAERPEGSVSTLKIQRTQQEDSAVYLCASSPPSSGRQETQFFGPGTRLTVL.

Comment on this clonotype: The final CDR3 position lacks the conserved phenylalanine or tryptophan, pointing to a likely read error. The chain links TRBV12-3 or TRBV12-4 to TRBJ2-1; weak D call: TRBD2 (6 bases). TRBJ2-7 explains the end of the DNA better; the J call may be wrong. This CDR3 has 12 amino acids. CDR3 sequence reads: CASSREMYEQYL. In DNA, the CDR3 is TGTGCCAGCAGTCGGGAGATGTACGAGCAGTACTTG.

Relative to its sample, this clonotype is medium-sized (0.01 to 0.1%). V usage is TRBV12-3 or TRBV12-4 and J usage is TRBJ2-1; 10 bases map to TRBD1. The J segment lost 13 bases and the V segment lost 5 bases, leaving 14 bases of the junction unmatched. This CDR3 spans 15 amino acids. The CDR3 nucleotides read TGTGCCAGCAGTCCAACCCGCGGACAGGGGGTAACCCAGTTCTTC. This gives the protein CASSPTRGQGVTQFF.

This clonotype was observed at least ten times. The chain couples TRBV6-1 to TRBJ1-1; D possibly corresponds to TRBD1 (6 bases). There are 14 residues in the CDR3. V was shortened by 7 bases and J by 1 base, with 13 bases between the two germline ends. Per germline, CDR1 MNHNS and CDR2 SASEGT. Here the CDR3 DNA reads TGTGCCAGCACCAAAGCAGGGGCGAACACTGAAGCTTTCTTT. Its translation: CASTKAGANTEAFF.